Below, 21 T cell receptor beta chains from the same sample are listed, as sequenced in a study of CD8 T cells in Susac syndrome. Reverse transcription of roughly 0.5 to 1 ug RNA was carried out with random hexamers. One entry per CDR3 protein results from TCRdb running MiXCR on the immunoSEQ multiplex PCR reads. Of some 190,000 distinct CDR3 sequences in the sample, about 95% are singletons; the top ten hold around 0.16%. Sample: CD4+ T cells from PBMCs. All receptors derive from a human donor with Susac syndrome.

The rearrangement joins TRBV20-1 to TRBJ2-7, with no clear D. The length of the CDR3 is 14 residues. The ends were cut back, 6 bases at V and 0 bases at J, with 15 bases in the middle. Germline CDR1 DFQATT, CDR2 SNEGSKA (reference sequence). CDR3 loop: CSARRWYSSYEQYF. CDR3 in DNA: TGCAGTGCCAGACGGTGGTATTCCTCCTACGAGCAGTACTTC.

The rearrangement links TRBV24-1 to TRBJ2-1; 11 positions agree with TRBD1. The V gene end was trimmed by 5 bases and the J gene end by 8 bases; junction bases not matched to a gene: 7. Germline V gene sequence: CDR1 KGHDR, CDR2 SFDVKD. The length of the CDR3 is 15 residues. The CDR3 protein is CATSVGQGARDEQFF. Here the CDR3 DNA reads TGTGCCACCAGTGTAGGACAGGGGGCGCGGGATGAGCAGTTCTTC.

The V gene is TRBV5-6, the J gene TRBJ2-2; D gene ambiguous. The length of the CDR3 is 15 residues. Germline assignment: CDR1 SGHDT and CDR2 YYEEEE. Trimming removed 4 bases at V and 3 bases at J, with 13 bases between. The CDR3 DNA reads TGTGCCAGCAGCGGATCCGGCCCTTACACCGGGGAGCTGTTTTTT. This translates into CASSGSGPYTGELFF.

The chain uses TRBV20-1 and TRBJ2-1; TRBD2 agrees at 14 bases. Unmatched junction bases numbered 7, after V lost 5 bases and J lost 1 base. The CDR3 is made up of 17 amino acids. The germline V gene encodes CDR1 DFQATT and CDR2 SNEGSKA (reference sequence). The CDR3 sequence is CSAPGTSGGLSYNEQFF. CDR3 DNA sequence: TGCAGTGCTCCTGGGACTAGCGGGGGCTTATCCTACAATGAGCAGTTCTTC.

V is TRBV5-1 and J is TRBJ2-6, with 8 bases aligning to TRBD1. Trimming cost V 3 bases and J 1 base; bases outside gene matches: 12. The germline gives CDR1 SGHRS, CDR2 YFSETQ. The CDR3 sequence is 19 residues long. The CDR3 coding sequence is TGCGCCAGCAGCTCAGACCGGGACAGGCTCCGTTCTGGGGCCAACGTCCTGACTTTC. This gives the protein CASSSDRDRLRSGANVLTF.

This chain joins TRBV29-1 and TRBJ2-6; D gene unclear. The V gene's germline CDR1 is SQVTM and CDR2 ANQGSEA. The CDR3 contains 13 residues. The V and J ends lost 7 bases and 2 bases respectively, with 9 bases between them. CDR3 protein: CSANSPGANVLTF. In nucleotides, the CDR3 is TGCAGCGCCAACTCACCTGGGGCCAACGTCCTGACTTTC.

The J gene is TRBJ2-5, the V gene TRBV14; D perhaps matches TRBD1 (5 bases). This CDR3 is built from 14 residues. The ends were cut back, 4 bases at V and 7 bases at J, with 16 bases in the middle. Germline-derived CDR1 and CDR2 are SGHDN and FVKESK. The CDR3 DNA reads TGTGCCAGCAGCCCCTTCCAGGGCCGCACGACCCAGTACTTC. Translated: CASSPFQGRTTQYF.

The rearrangement uses TRBV29-1 and TRBJ2-1, with 8 positions matching TRBD2. The CDR3 length is 13 residues. V dropped 4 bases and J dropped 8; count of bases not matched to a gene: 7. Germline loops: CDR1 SQVTM, CDR2 ANQGSEA. CDR3 nucleotides: TGCAGCGTTGTTGTCGGGGGGGCCGATGAGCAGTTCTTC. Translated: CSVVVGGADEQFF.

The chain uses TRBV5-1 and TRBJ2-7, with TRBD1 identical over 8 bases. Germline V gene data show CDR1 as SGHRS and CDR2 as YFSETQ. J lost 0 bases, V lost 5 bases, and 7 bases had no gene match. This CDR3 comprises 15 residues. CDR3 sequence (DNA): TGCGCCAGCAGGACCCTCCAGGGGGCCTCCTACGAGCAGTACTTC. This translates into CASRTLQGASYEQYF.

The V gene is TRBV29-1, the J gene TRBJ2-5; 11 bases fit TRBD1. V gave up 6 bases and J gave up 4 bases; unmatched junction bases: 4. Germline V gene lookup returns CDR1 SQVTM and CDR2 ANQGSEA. The CDR3 spans 13 residues. The CDR3 loop is CSVGQGDGETQYF. Written as DNA, the CDR3 is TGCAGCGTGGGACAGGGGGATGGAGAGACCCAGTACTTC.

This sequence joins TRBV27 and TRBJ1-4; 8 bases map to TRBD1. In germline, CDR1 is MNHEY, CDR2 SMNVEV (reference sequence). This CDR3 has 14 amino acids. J lost 4 bases, V lost 4 bases, and 2 bases had no gene match. The CDR3 DNA is TGTGCCAGCAGTTCAGGGGGCCTTAATGAAAAACTGTTTTTT. This gives the protein CASSSGGLNEKLFF. Combining the CDR3 with reference TRBV27 and TRBJ1-4 gives the whole variable domain EAQVTQNPRYLITVTGKKLTVTCSQNMNHEYMSWYRQDPGLGLRQIYYSMNVEVTDKGDVPEGYKVSRKEKRNFPLILESPSPNQTSLYFCASSSGGLNEKLFFGSGTQLSVL.

V gene TRBV20-1 combines with J gene TRBJ1-1; tentative D call: TRBD1 (5 bases). CDR1 DFQATT and CDR2 SNEGSKA come from the germline V gene (reference sequence). Trimming took off 1 base at V and 0 bases at J, with 9 bases between the two ends. This CDR3 has 14 residues. CDR3 amino acids: CSARGPGLNTEAFF. The DNA of the CDR3 is TGCAGTGCTAGAGGGCCGGGACTGAACACTGAAGCTTTCTTT.

This chain uses TRBV24-1 with TRBJ2-5; 10 bases fit TRBD1. CDR3 length: 16 amino acids. J gave up 4 bases and V 3 bases, and 7 bases lay outside the gene matches. CDR1 KGHDR and CDR2 SFDVKD come from the germline V gene. This chain's CDR3 is CATSDVGTGEVETQYF. DNA for the CDR3: TGTGCCACCAGTGATGTTGGGACAGGGGAAGTAGAGACCCAGTACTTC.

This chain links TRBV9 with TRBJ2-1; 10 positions agree with TRBD1. With V trimmed by 0 bases and J by 4 bases, 1 base remained unmatched. The CDR3 runs 15 residues. From germline, CDR1 is SGDLS and CDR2 YYNGEE. The CDR3 region is CASSVGQGAYNEQFF. Here the CDR3 DNA reads TGTGCCAGCAGCGTAGGACAGGGGGCTTACAATGAGCAGTTCTTC.

V and J are TRBV5-1 and TRBJ2-7; 8 bases map to TRBD1. Germline CDR1 and CDR2: SGHRS and YFSETQ. J lost 3 bases, V lost 4 bases, and 9 bases had no gene match. CDR3 size: 15 residues. Here the CDR3 reads CASSPPDRGFYEQYF. CDR3 coding DNA: TGCGCCAGCAGCCCCCCTGACAGGGGATTCTACGAGCAGTACTTC. The full variable domain, with the rest looked up from reference TRBV5-1 and TRBJ2-7, is KAGVTQTPRYLIKTRGQQVTLSCSPISGHRSVSWYQQTPGQGLQFLFEYFSETQRNKGNFPGRFSGRQFSNSRSEMNVSTLELGDSALYLCASSPPDRGFYEQYFGPGTRLTVT.

CDR3 DNA sequence: TGTGCCAGCAGCCAGGATCTCGGCAATCAGCCCCAGCATTTT. Its protein is CASSQDLGNQPQHF. The J gene is TRBJ1-5, the V gene TRBV4-2; D gene unclear. CDR3 length: 14 residues. Per germline, CDR1 LGHNA and CDR2 YNFKEQ. V was shortened by 3 bases and J by 2 bases, with 8 bases between the two germline ends.

J is TRBJ1-5 and V is TRBV30, with a tentative D call TRBD1 (5 bases). This CDR3 spans 13 amino acids. Trimming left V 3 bases short and J 8 bases short, with 14 bases between. From germline, CDR1 is GTSNPN and CDR2 SVGIG (reference sequence). CDR3 coding DNA: TGTGCCTGGAGGCCCCAGGGTGGAGAGCCCCAGCATTTT. The encoded protein is CAWRPQGGEPQHF.

This clonotype was detected only a few times. The CDR3: CASRIQGTGELFF. The CDR3 DNA reads TGTGCCAGCAGAATACAGGGGACCGGGGAGCTGTTTTTT. The rearrangement links TRBV6-1 to TRBJ2-2, with 7 bases matching TRBD1. The V gene's germline CDR1 is MNHNS and CDR2 SASEGT. This CDR3 comprises 13 residues. V dropped 6 bases and J dropped 5; count of bases not matched to a gene: 3.

This chain joins TRBV18 and TRBJ1-1; weak D call: TRBD1 (5 bases). Per germline, CDR1 KGHSH and CDR2 LQKENI. The germline V and J ends were trimmed by 1 base and 3 bases, with 9 bases remaining between them. The CDR3 covers 14 residues. DNA of the CDR3: TGTGCCAGCTCACCACTGGGGACGGACACTGAAGCTTTCTTT. It specifies CASSPLGTDTEAFF. Based on the CDR3 plus reference TRBV18 and TRBJ1-1, the full variable domain is NAGVMQNPRHLVRRRGQEARLRCSPMKGHSHVYWYRQLPEEGLKFMVYLQKENIIDESGMPKERFSAEFPKEGPSILRIQQVVRGDSAAYFCASSPLGTDTEAFFGQGTRLTVV.

J is TRBJ1-2 and V is TRBV3-1; unclear D gene. Germline V gene data show CDR1 as LGHDT and CDR2 as YNNKEL (reference sequence). V was cut by 0 bases and J by 3 bases, with 14 bases left in between. The length of the CDR3 is 16 residues. The chain's CDR3 is CASSQDLATTYYGYTF. CDR3 nucleotides: TGTGCCAGCAGCCAAGATCTCGCGACGACCTACTATGGCTACACCTTC.

The count of this clonotype is one. The CDR3 sequence is CAWRLGGEPNYGYTF. The CDR3, as DNA: TGTGCCTGGAGGCTGGGAGGAGAACCTAACTATGGCTACACCTTC. The chain is built from TRBV30 and TRBJ1-2, with D uncertain. V dropped 3 bases and J dropped 0 bases, with 14 bases sitting between them. Germline loops: CDR1 GTSNPN, CDR2 SVGIG (reference sequence). This CDR3 has 15 amino acids.